This TCR beta chain was recovered during a study of early T cells in non-severe SARS-CoV-2 infection. Turning to the study itself: Sequencing input comprised bulk RNA from unsorted whole blood; chain pairing was not available.

The TCR library protocol was used to attach unique molecular identifiers. These identifiers were attached to individual cDNA molecules. Each CDR3 protein is one row after TCRdb ran MiXCR on the 5' RACE reads. This sample has tens of thousands of distinct CDR3 sequences, with roughly 7.3% found just once. Trimming took 2 bases from V and 7 from J, leaving 18 bases between them. Germline V CDR1 and CDR2: MNHNY, SVGAGI (reference sequence). This CDR3 contains 16 residues. This clonotype was detected many times. The sequence was obtained from an adult who was a healthcare worker with PCR-confirmed SARS-CoV-2 infection or an uninfected control (not recorded which). The chain has TRBV6-6 and TRBJ2-1; TRBD2 is a possible D gene (5 bases). The sequenced material came from whole blood. As DNA, the CDR3 is TGTGCCAGCAGTTACCCCCCGATTGCGCGAGGGAATGAGCAGTTCTTC. Its translation: CASSYPPIARGNEQFF.